The clone carrying this T cell receptor (beta chain) has ten or more counts. Cryopreserved PBMCs yielded about 2.1 micrograms of genomic DNA for TCR beta libraries. The record originates from a study of cytotoxic CD8 clonotypes in ibrutinib-treated CLL. Only in-frame clones appear in the TCRdb table, and some are missing; sequencing was by immunoSEQ multiplex PCR. The data hold 100,000 to 150,000 clones, with approximately 83% observed a single time. V was pared by 0 bases and J by 2 bases, with 19 bases between. Germline-derived CDR1 and CDR2 are LGHNA and YSLEER. The CDR3 is 18 amino acids. Here the sequenced sample was PBMCs, taken after 24 months of ibrutinib treatment. The chain recombines TRBV4-3 with TRBJ1-2, with TRBD1 as a possible D gene (5 bases). The TCR was taken from a human donor with chronic lymphocytic leukemia. CDR3 coding DNA: TGCGCCAGCAGCCAAGAGGTCGCAGGGAGTACTTTCAACTATGGCTACACCTTC. As protein: CASSQEVAGSTFNYGYTF.